Sequencing of this TCR beta chain was carried out in a study of identical twins. Whole-study findings and limits: Sequences that were beta out-of-frame showed weaker excess twin sharing. There were fewer insertions in abundant cord blood beta clonotypes, but memory repertoires showed no such pattern. Monozygotic twins shared more out-of-frame TCR alpha than recombination models predicted.

TCRdb re-derived calls from the 5' RACE reads in MiXCR, one entry per CDR3 protein. The sample lists 500,000 to 700,000 distinct CDR3 sequences, roughly 6.6% occurring once. This clonotype has more than one count but fewer than ten. As yet, its antigen is unknown. This CDR3 comprises 13 residues. The V end was cut by 5 bases, the J end by 7 bases, with 12 bases between. The sample was also reused in another study, on yellow fever vaccine responses in identical twins.

The genes are TRBV12-3 or TRBV12-4 and TRBJ1-5; TRBD1 is a possible D gene (5 bases). The sequence derives from a young woman in good health. Sequencing was performed on PBMCs. The CDR3 nucleotides are TGTGCCAGCAGTCGAAGACGGGGGCAGCCCCAGCATTTT. This codes for CASSRRRGQPQHF.